This TCR beta chain was captured by sequencing in a study of blood T cell repertoires in COVID-19. Measured with immunoSEQ multiplex PCR; TCRdb has only the in-frame clones, and not every one. The sample has 250,000 or so clones; 88% are singletons. Donors were grouped by their self-reported clinical history. The V gene's germline CDR1 is SGHRS and CDR2 YFSETQ. The CDR3 is 15 amino acids. The trim removed 0 bases at V and 9 bases at J, leaving 8 bases unmatched. The V and J genes are TRBV5-1 and TRBJ2-1, with 8 nucleotides matching TRBD2. The clonotype originates from a woman aged 30 to 39 who had been exposed to COVID-19. Sequencing was carried out using PBMCs or T cells enriched from blood (not recorded which). DNA of the CDR3: TGCGCCAGCAGCTTGGATGGCGGGAGGTGGGGTGAGCAGTTCTTC. It yields the protein CASSLDGGRWGEQFF.